Listed here are 29 T cell receptor beta chains from one sample, sequenced in a study of blood T cells in healthy people across ages. Then a second PCR, running roughly 7 to 11 cycles, was carried out with a sample-barcoded 5' primer and a J-beta primer mix. TCRdb redid the calling of the 5' RACE reads with MiXCR, one entry per CDR3 protein. The table records about 830,000 distinct CDR3 sequences, nearly 60% of them present only once. Material: blood. The origin of the receptors is a man younger than 45 in good health.

This chain uses TRBV25-1 with TRBJ2-7; D is possibly TRBD2 (5 bases). CDR1 and CDR2 from the germline V gene are MGHDK and SYGVNS. Trimming removed 7 bases from V and 7 bases from J, with 20 bases in between. The CDR3 sequence is 14 residues long. Written as DNA, the CDR3 is TGTGCCAGCATGGGAGCGCCCGCTTTCAATGAGCAGTACTTC. Translation gives CASMGAPAFNEQYF.

This clonotype has only a few counts. A clone one base away is much larger, so this may be a read error. J is TRBJ2-7 and V is TRBV7-2; the D is unclear. Germline values: CDR1 SGHTA, CDR2 FQGNSA. The CDR3 is 14 amino acids. Trimming took 2 bases from V and 7 from J, leaving 15 bases between them. The CDR3 reads CASSLMIAGSEQYF. CDR3 DNA sequence: TGTGCCAGCAGCTTAATGATCGCCGGTAGTGAGCAGTACTTC.

J is TRBJ1-2 and V is TRBV6-6; TRBD1 is a possible D gene (5 bases). Germline values: CDR1 MNHNY, CDR2 SVGAGI (reference sequence). The CDR3 is 16 amino acids. V was trimmed by 0 bases and J by 6 bases, leaving 17 bases between them. The CDR3 protein is CASSYSMRRGGNGYTF. CDR3 nucleotide sequence: TGTGCCAGCAGTTACTCGATGAGGCGCGGGGGAAATGGCTACACCTTC.

This clonotype has a single count. The chain is built from TRBV25-1 and TRBJ2-3; D ambiguous. The CDR3 sequence is 14 residues long. From germline, CDR1 is MGHDK and CDR2 SYGVNS. Trimming removed 2 bases from V and 1 base from J, with 7 bases in between. The CDR3, as DNA: TGTGCCAGCAGTGAAAGAAGGGGCACAGATACGCAGTATTTT. This encodes CASSERRGTDTQYF.

J is TRBJ2-3 and V is TRBV30; D gene uncertain. V was pared by 0 bases and J by 0 bases, with 7 bases between. This CDR3 spans 14 amino acids. Germline V gene sequence: CDR1 GTSNPN, CDR2 SVGIG (reference sequence). This CDR3 is CAWSVVMSTDTQYF. CDR3 in DNA: TGTGCCTGGAGTGTCGTAATGAGCACAGATACGCAGTATTTT. The variable domain in full, with the rest retrieved from reference TRBV30 and TRBJ2-3, is SQTIHQWPATLVQPVGSPLSLECTVEGTSNPNLYWYRQAAGRGLQLLFYSVGIGQISSEVPQNLSASRPQDRQFILSSKKLLLSDSGFYLCAWSVVMSTDTQYFGPGTRLTVL.

V usage is TRBV28 and J usage is TRBJ2-3; the D is unclear. Deletions cut 5 bases from V and 3 bases from J, with 15 bases between. CDR1 MDHEN and CDR2 SYDVKM come from the germline V gene. The CDR3 runs to 15 residues. The CDR3 DNA follows: TGTGCCAGCAGTACTCGATCTGGTCCAACAGATACGCAGTATTTT. It translates to CASSTRSGPTDTQYF.

V gene TRBV6-5 combines with J gene TRBJ1-2; the D gene is possibly TRBD1 (5 bases). Germline loops: CDR1 MNHEY, CDR2 SVGAGI. Trimming removed 6 bases from V and 4 bases from J, with 15 bases in between. CDR3 length equals 14 residues. CDR3 protein: CASSQGGARYGYTF. DNA of the CDR3: TGTGCCAGCAGCCAAGGCGGGGCACGCTATGGCTACACCTTC.

The sample holds a few counts of this clonotype. The rearrangement uses TRBV20-1 and TRBJ1-1; the match to TRBD1 covers 7 bases. V gave up 1 base and J gave up 1 base; unmatched junction bases: 3. Germline CDR1 DFQATT, CDR2 SNEGSKA (reference sequence). The CDR3 runs to 14 residues. In DNA, the CDR3 is TGCAGTGCTAGAGGCAGGGACAGGAACACTGAAGCTTTCTTT. Amino acid sequence: CSARGRDRNTEAFF.

V gene TRBV6-1 combines with J gene TRBJ2-1; TRBD2 might be the D (6 bases). V dropped 2 bases and J dropped 7 bases, with 24 bases sitting between them. Per the germline V gene, CDR1 is MNHNS and CDR2 is SASEGT. The CDR3 extends over 18 amino acids. CDR3 DNA sequence: TGTGCCAGCAGTGAAATCCACTTGGGGGGACCCCTGGGTAATGAGCAGTTCTTC. Amino acid sequence: CASSEIHLGGPLGNEQFF.

The rearrangement uses TRBV20-1 and TRBJ2-5, with D unclear. Trimming cost V 4 bases and J 2 bases, with 14 bases left between them. CDR1 is DFQATT, CDR2 SNEGSKA, per germline (reference sequence). The CDR3 consists of 14 residues. CDR3 nucleotides: TGCAGTGCTATATCCGCAGAAGGGCAAGAGACCCAGTACTTC. This encodes CSAISAEGQETQYF.

The chain carries TRBV6-2 or TRBV6-3 and TRBJ1-4; unclear D gene. The CDR3 runs to 14 residues. Germline loops: CDR1 MNHEY, CDR2 SVGEGT. V gave up 6 bases and J gave up 3 bases, with 11 bases separating them. The CDR3, as DNA: TGTGCCAGCAGACCCGACGGGCCTAATGAAAAACTGTTTTTT. Translation: CASRPDGPNEKLFF.

The chain joins TRBV28 to TRBJ1-2; D is possibly TRBD1 (5 bases). V shed 6 bases and J shed 4 bases, with 15 bases lying between them. In germline, CDR1 is MDHEN, CDR2 SYDVKM. The CDR3 is 14 residues long. CDR3 in DNA: TGTGCCAGCAGGGCAGGGTTTCAGAGCTATGGCTACACCTTC. Its translation is CASRAGFQSYGYTF.

This clonotype was seen more than once but under ten times. The CDR3 here is CASSEGAGYNEQFF. Written as DNA, the CDR3 is TGTGCCAGCAGTGAAGGAGCGGGGTACAATGAGCAGTTCTTC. The chain joins TRBV6-1 to TRBJ2-1; the match to TRBD2 covers 7 bases. This CDR3 has 14 amino acids. The V gene end was trimmed by 1 base and the J gene end by 4 bases; junction bases not matched to a gene: 1. Germline-derived CDR1 and CDR2 are MNHNS and SASEGT.

Worth noting for this clonotype: Germline is not matched at one junction end, which may reflect a read error. This chain joins TRBV20-1 and TRBJ1-5; D unresolved. The CDR3 contains 14 residues. Germline V gives CDR1 DFQATT, CDR2 SNEGSKA (reference sequence). The CDR3 DNA follows: TGCAGTGCTAGAGCTCCCGATCCCTTTCAGCCCCAGCGTTTT. Protein product: CSARAPDPFQPQRF.

The chain couples TRBV12-3 or TRBV12-4 to TRBJ2-7; D remains ambiguous. The DNA end is a closer match to TRBJ2-4, so the J assignment may be wrong. The CDR3 loop spans 16 amino acids. The DNA of the CDR3 is TGTGCCAGCAGTCCTCAACCCTCGGTAGAGAAAAACATTCAGTACTTC. The encoded protein is CASSPQPSVEKNIQYF.

This clonotype showed up just once. The chain has TRBV2 and TRBJ2-5, with D maybe TRBD2 (5 bases). Germline-derived CDR1 and CDR2 are SNHLY and FYNNEI. Trimming stripped 1 base from V and 11 bases from J, with 20 bases between. The CDR3 has 15 amino acids. In DNA form, the CDR3 reads TGTGCCAGCAGTGAAGTGGCGGGCGCATTGAATGAGCAGTACTTC. The encoded protein is CASSEVAGALNEQYF.

This chain's CDR3 is CASSLAGGGDRLHF. CDR3 in DNA: TGTGCCAGCAGTTTAGCGGGCGGTGGGGATCGCCTCCACTTT. The chain employs TRBV12-3 or TRBV12-4 and TRBJ1-6; D is uncertain. The V and J ends lost 0 bases and 15 bases respectively, with 15 bases between them. The CDR3 length is 14 residues.

This clonotype was found a few times. This chain uses TRBV6-5 with TRBJ2-5; 8 bases map to TRBD2. V shed 0 bases, J shed 0 bases, and the junction held 9 bases outside the gene matches. Germline lookup yields CDR1 MNHEY and CDR2 SVGAGI. The CDR3 loop spans 18 amino acids. This chain's CDR3 is CASSYSEYSGENQETQYF. The CDR3 DNA follows: TGTGCCAGCAGTTACTCGGAATATAGCGGGGAGAACCAAGAGACCCAGTACTTC.

The chain couples TRBV5-1 to TRBJ2-4, with D possibly being TRBD1 or TRBD2 (5 bases each). The J call may be in error: the DNA end matches TRBJ2-7 better. This CDR3 region has 14 residues. CDR1 is SGHRS and CDR2 is YFSETQ in the germline V gene. CDR3 coding DNA: TGCGCCAGCAGCCTAGCCTGGGGGAACTACGAGCAGTACTTC. Translation: CASSLAWGNYEQYF.

This chain connects TRBV7-9 to TRBJ1-1; D uncertain. The V end lost 5 bases, the J end lost 7 bases, and 11 bases lay between the germline ends. From germline, CDR1 is SEHNR and CDR2 FQNEAQ (reference sequence). The CDR3 spans 12 residues. The CDR3 DNA is TGTGCCAGCAGCGAGACATTGCGTGAAGCTTTCTTT. This encodes CASSETLREAFF.

The rearrangement uses TRBV6-1 and TRBJ2-5, with D perhaps being TRBD1 or TRBD2 (5 bases each). Germline V lookup: CDR1 MNHNS, CDR2 SASEGT. There are 13 residues in the CDR3. Trimming took off 4 bases at V and 11 bases at J, with 17 bases between the two ends. CDR3: CASSGQGPWEQYF. The CDR3 DNA is TGTGCCAGCAGTGGCCAGGGACCATGGGAGCAGTACTTC.

This chain joins TRBV11-2 and TRBJ2-7; 8 nucleotides line up with TRBD2. V lost 6 bases to trimming and J lost 2 bases; unmatched junction nucleotides: 9. Germline loops: CDR1 SGHAT, CDR2 FQNNGV. The CDR3 consists of 15 residues. For the CDR3, the DNA is TGTGCCAGCAGTTTCGGGAGGGCTGCCACCTACGAGCAGTACTTC. This codes for CASSFGRAATYEQYF.

This chain connects TRBV6-2 or TRBV6-3 to TRBJ2-5; possibly TRBD2 for D (5 bases). CDR3 length: 13 amino acids. The germline V gene encodes CDR1 MNHEY and CDR2 SVGEGT. Trimming removed 2 bases at V and 4 bases at J, with 8 bases between. The CDR3 DNA reads TGTGCCAGCAGTTACGGCAGCGGAGAGACCCAGTACTTC. Its translation is CASSYGSGETQYF.

The chain is built from TRBV29-1 and TRBJ2-4; D may be TRBD2 (5 bases). The end of the DNA is better explained by TRBJ2-7, so the J call may be wrong. Looked up from germline, CDR1 is SQVTM and CDR2 is ANQGSEA. The CDR3 length is 10 residues. The CDR3 region has the DNA TGCAGCGTGAGCGCGGGCGAGCAGTACTTC. It yields the protein CSVSAGEQYF.

The J gene is TRBJ1-5, the V gene TRBV15; D might be TRBD1 (5 bases). This CDR3 has 15 residues. CDR1 is LNHNV, CDR2 YYDKDF, per germline (reference sequence). The V end was cut by 4 bases, the J end by 2 bases, with 12 bases between. The DNA for the CDR3 is TGTGCCACCAGCAACGATGGGGCGGGCAATCAGCCCCAGCATTTT. It encodes CATSNDGAGNQPQHF.

Note on this clonotype: With a much larger clone just one base away, this may be a read error. V is TRBV7-2 and J is TRBJ2-1, with 9 bases identical to TRBD1. J lost 1 base, V lost 4 bases, and 2 bases had no gene match. CDR1 and CDR2 (germline): SGHTA, FQGNSA. The CDR3 length is 15 residues. The DNA for the CDR3 is TGTGCCAGCAGCTGCGGGACAGGGTCCTACAATGAGCAGTTCTTC. Amino acids: CASSCGTGSYNEQFF.

This clonotype has just a few counts. The chain joins TRBV27 to TRBJ2-1, with no clear D. Trimming left V 2 bases short and J 0 bases short, with 17 bases between. Germline CDR1 MNHEY, CDR2 SMNVEV (reference sequence). The CDR3 length is 18 residues. The CDR3 sequence is CASSLIPQATRSYNEQFF. The CDR3 DNA sequence: TGTGCCAGCAGTTTAATCCCGCAGGCAACACGCTCCTACAATGAGCAGTTCTTC.

V usage is TRBV12-5 and J usage is TRBJ2-5, with D perhaps TRBD1 or TRBD2 (5 bases each). V lost 4 bases to trimming and J lost 11 bases, with 23 bases between them. The germline CDR1 and CDR2 sequences are LGHNT and FRNRAP. This CDR3 is built from 15 residues. The CDR3 nucleotides read TGTGCTAGTGGTTGGGGGTCAGGGTCTGGCAATGAGCAGTACTTC. Its translation is CASGWGSGSGNEQYF.

This sequence joins TRBV28 and TRBJ2-3; no firm D call. Germline V gives CDR1 MDHEN, CDR2 SYDVKM. V lost 0 bases, J lost 5 bases, and 6 bases lay in between. The CDR3 loop spans 13 amino acids. Written as DNA, the CDR3 is TGTGCCAGCAGTTTATGGGCTAGAGATACGCAGTATTTT. Translating it yields CASSLWARDTQYF.